This TCR beta chain was profiled in a study of radiotherapy plus CTLA-4 blockade in lung cancer. The wider study: An objective response was seen in 15% to 20% of patients, and disease control in roughly 28%.

Lung cancer patients with chemo-refractory metastatic non-small-cell disease were given focal radiation plus CTLA-4 blockade with ipilimumab. With regard to this clone: Its antigen is undetermined.

Sequencing was performed with immunoSEQ multiplex PCR; in TCRdb, only in-frame clones are kept and a portion is missing. This sample has 75,000 to 100,000 clones; just over 85% occur once, and the top ten carry 4.9%. The CDR3 totals 14 residues. Germline V gene sequence: CDR1 SGHNT, CDR2 YYREEE (reference sequence). Trimming stripped 0 bases from V and 6 bases from J, with 12 bases between. Study outcomes and limitations: Expansion in blood of tumor-derived TCR clones was seen after radiotherapy plus ipilimumab. Early clone dynamics of blood T cells, plus interferon-beta, reportedly predicted response best.

The sequence came from a human donor with non-small cell lung cancer that progressed on radiotherapy plus ipilimumab. The source was peripheral blood, collected from a patient treated with radiotherapy plus ipilimumab. The chain uses TRBV5-4 and TRBJ1-2, with D hard to call. CDR3 sequence reads: CASSLAAGLDGYTF. CDR3 sequence (DNA): TGTGCCAGCAGCTTGGCGGCGGGATTGGATGGCTACACCTTC.